This TCR beta chain is drawn from a study of cytomegalovirus exposure and HLA in healthy donors. Whole-study findings and limits: For most subjects, TCR beta sequences were reported to predict HLA-A and HLA-B alleles with accuracy. The authors later found HLA-associated TCR beta chains more clonally expanded than equally common others. Later analysis showed TCR association rates varying by HLA locus, highest for DRB1 and lowest for HLA-C.

PCR employed 60 Vbeta and 13 Jbeta primers. TCRdb's copy holds only in-frame clones and misses some; the assay was immunoSEQ multiplex PCR. The repertoire holds around 85,000 clones, more than 75% seen once, with 20% to 30% in the top ten. A word on this clone: Its target is unknown.

V lost 8 bases and J 8 bases, leaving 15 bases between the germline ends. This CDR3 is 13 amino acids long. Per germline, CDR1 SGHVS and CDR2 FNYEAQ. The receptor's source is a woman aged 45-65 years in good health and CMV-seropositive. The sample taken for sequencing was PBMCs. The chain uses TRBV7-6 and TRBJ2-2, with D maybe TRBD1 (7 bases). In DNA form, the CDR3 reads TGTGCCAGCGTCTCCAGGGGGGTTGGGGAGCTGTTTTTT. Protein: CASVSRGVGELFF. Variable domain in full (rest from reference TRBV7-6 and TRBJ2-2): GAGVSQSPRYKVTKRGQDVALRCDPISGHVSLYWYRQALGQGPEFLTYFNYEAQQDKSGLPNDRFSAERPEGSISTLTIQRTEQRDSAMYRCASVSRGVGELFFGEGSRLTVL.